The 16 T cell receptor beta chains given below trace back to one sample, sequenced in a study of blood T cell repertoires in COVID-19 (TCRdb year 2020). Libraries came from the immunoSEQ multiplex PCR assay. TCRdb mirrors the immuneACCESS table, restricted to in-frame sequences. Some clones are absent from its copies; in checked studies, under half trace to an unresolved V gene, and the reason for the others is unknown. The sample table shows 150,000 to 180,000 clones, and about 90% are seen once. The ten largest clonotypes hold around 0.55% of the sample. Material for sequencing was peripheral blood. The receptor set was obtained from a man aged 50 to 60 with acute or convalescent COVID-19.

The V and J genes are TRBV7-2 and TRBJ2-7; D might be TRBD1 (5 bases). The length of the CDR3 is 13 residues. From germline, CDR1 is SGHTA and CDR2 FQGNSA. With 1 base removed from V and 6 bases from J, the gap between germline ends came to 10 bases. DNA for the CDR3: TGTGCCAGCAGCTTAGGGGGCAGGTTCGAGCAGTACTTC. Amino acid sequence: CASSLGGRFEQYF. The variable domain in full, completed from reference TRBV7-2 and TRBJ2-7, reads GAGVSQSPSNKVTEKGKDVELRCDPISGHTALYWYRQSLGQGLEFLIYFQGNSAPDKSGLPSDRFSAERTGGSVSTLTIQRTQQEDSAVYLCASSLGGRFEQYFGPGTRLTVT.

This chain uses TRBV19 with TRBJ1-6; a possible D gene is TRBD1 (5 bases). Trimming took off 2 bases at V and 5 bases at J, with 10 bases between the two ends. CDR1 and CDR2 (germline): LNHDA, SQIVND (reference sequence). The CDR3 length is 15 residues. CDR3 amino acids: CASSISGADNSPLHF. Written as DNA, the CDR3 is TGTGCCAGTAGTATATCTGGGGCCGATAATTCACCCCTCCACTTT.

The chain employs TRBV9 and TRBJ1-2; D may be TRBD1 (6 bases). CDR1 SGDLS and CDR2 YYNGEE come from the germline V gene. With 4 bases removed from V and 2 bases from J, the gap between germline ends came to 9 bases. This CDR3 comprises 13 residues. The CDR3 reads CASSSDRNYGYTF. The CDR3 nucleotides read TGTGCCAGCAGCTCTGACAGGAACTATGGCTACACCTTC.

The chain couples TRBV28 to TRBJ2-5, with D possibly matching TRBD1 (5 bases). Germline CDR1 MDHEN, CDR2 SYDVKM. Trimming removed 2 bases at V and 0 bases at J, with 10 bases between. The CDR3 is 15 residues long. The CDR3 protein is CASSLEAGNQETQYF. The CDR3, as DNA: TGTGCCAGCAGTTTAGAGGCAGGGAACCAAGAGACCCAGTACTTC.

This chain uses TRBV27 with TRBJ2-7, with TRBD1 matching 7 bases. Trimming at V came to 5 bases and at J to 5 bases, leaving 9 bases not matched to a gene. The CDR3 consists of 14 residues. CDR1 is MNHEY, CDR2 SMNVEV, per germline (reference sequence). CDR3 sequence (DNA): TGTGCCAGCAGTGCCCTGGACAGGAACAACGAGCAGTACTTC. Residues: CASSALDRNNEQYF.

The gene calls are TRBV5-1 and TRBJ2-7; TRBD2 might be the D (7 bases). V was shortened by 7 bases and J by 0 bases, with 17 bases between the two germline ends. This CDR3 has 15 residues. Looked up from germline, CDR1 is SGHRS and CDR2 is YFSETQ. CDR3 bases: TGCGCCAGCGCCGTTGGGAGGGGGAACTCCTACGAGCAGTACTTC. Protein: CASAVGRGNSYEQYF.

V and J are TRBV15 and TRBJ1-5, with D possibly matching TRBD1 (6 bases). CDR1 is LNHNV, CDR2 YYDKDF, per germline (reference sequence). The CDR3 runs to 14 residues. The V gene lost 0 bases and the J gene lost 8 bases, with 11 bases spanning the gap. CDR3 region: CATSRDRGGEPQHF. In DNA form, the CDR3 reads TGTGCCACCAGCAGAGATAGGGGGGGGGAGCCCCAGCATTTT.

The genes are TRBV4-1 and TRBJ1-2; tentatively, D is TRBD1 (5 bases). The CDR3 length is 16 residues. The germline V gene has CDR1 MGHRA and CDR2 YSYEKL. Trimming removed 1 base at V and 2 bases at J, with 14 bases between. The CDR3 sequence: CASSQGGGGINYGYTF. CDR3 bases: TGCGCCAGCAGCCAAGGGGGCGGGGGAATAAACTATGGCTACACCTTC.

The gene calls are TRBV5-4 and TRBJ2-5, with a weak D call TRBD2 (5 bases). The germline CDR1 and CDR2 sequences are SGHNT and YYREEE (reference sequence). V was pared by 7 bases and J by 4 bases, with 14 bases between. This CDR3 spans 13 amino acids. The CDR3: CASYSDLGETQYF. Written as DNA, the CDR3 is TGTGCCAGCTACTCGGACTTGGGAGAGACCCAGTACTTC.

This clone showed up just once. CDR3 protein: CASSSGWQETQYF. Here the CDR3 DNA reads TGTGCCAGCAGCTCGGGGTGGCAAGAGACCCAGTACTTC. This chain uses TRBV7-3 with TRBJ2-5; D perhaps matches TRBD2 (5 bases). CDR1 is SGHTA and CDR2 is FQGTGA in the germline V gene. This CDR3 has 13 residues. V was shortened by 4 bases and J by 2 bases, with 8 bases between the two germline ends.

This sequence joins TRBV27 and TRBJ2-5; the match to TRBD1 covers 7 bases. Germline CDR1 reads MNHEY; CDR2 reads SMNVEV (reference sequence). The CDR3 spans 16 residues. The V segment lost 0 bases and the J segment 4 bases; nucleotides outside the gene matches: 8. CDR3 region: CASSLSGRGSTETQYF. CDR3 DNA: TGTGCCAGCAGTTTATCGGGCAGGGGGAGTACAGAGACCCAGTACTTC.

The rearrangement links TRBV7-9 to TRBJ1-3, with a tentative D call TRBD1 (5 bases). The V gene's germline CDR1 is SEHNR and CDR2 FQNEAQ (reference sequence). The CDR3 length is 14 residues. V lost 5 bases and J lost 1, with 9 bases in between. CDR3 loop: CASSTTVSGNTIYF. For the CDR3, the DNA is TGTGCCAGCAGCACGACAGTGTCTGGAAACACCATATATTTT.

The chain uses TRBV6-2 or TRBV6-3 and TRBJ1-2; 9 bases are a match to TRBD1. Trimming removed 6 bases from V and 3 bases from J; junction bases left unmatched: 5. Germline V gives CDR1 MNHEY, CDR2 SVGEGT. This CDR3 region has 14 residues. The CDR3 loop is CASRYRDRDYGYTF. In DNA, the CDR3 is TGTGCCAGCAGATACCGGGACAGGGACTATGGCTACACCTTC.

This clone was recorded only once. CDR3 in amino acids: CASSGQGFSYEQYF. The CDR3 nucleotides read TGTGCCAGCTCGGGACAGGGGTTTTCCTACGAGCAGTACTTC. V is TRBV6-5 and J is TRBJ2-7; 10 bases agree with TRBD1. The CDR3 extends over 14 amino acids. V shed 8 bases and J 1 base; nucleotides not matched to a gene: 5. Per the germline V gene, CDR1 is MNHEY and CDR2 is SVGAGI.

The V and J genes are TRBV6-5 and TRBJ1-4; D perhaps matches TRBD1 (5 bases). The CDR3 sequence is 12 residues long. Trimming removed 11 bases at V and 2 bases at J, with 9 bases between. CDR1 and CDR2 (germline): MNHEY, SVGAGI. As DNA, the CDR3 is TGTGCCGTACGGGGGACTAATGAAAAACTGTTTTTT. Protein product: CAVRGTNEKLFF.

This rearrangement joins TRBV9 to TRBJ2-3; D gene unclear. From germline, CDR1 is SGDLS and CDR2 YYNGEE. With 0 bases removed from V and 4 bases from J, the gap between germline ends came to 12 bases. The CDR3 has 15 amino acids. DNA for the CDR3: TGTGCCAGCAGCGTAGGGGCCCTTACCGCAGATACGCAGTATTTT. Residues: CASSVGALTADTQYF.